This T cell receptor (beta chain) was recovered during a study of T and B cells in COVID-19 patients. General study points: In COVID-19 patients, T cell receptor beta variable and joining gene use was reportedly strongly skewed. There were more than 2,000 TCR clusters exclusive to the recovered cohort, some 31 with low generation probability.

TRB rearrangements were amplified by multiplex PCR with BIOMED2 TRB-A/B primers. One entry per CDR3 protein results from TCRdb running MiXCR on the multiplex PCR reads. This sample has approximately 6,000 distinct CDR3 sequences; approximately 26% occur once, and the top ten carry 9.5% to 15%. V lost 5 bases and J lost 6; bases outside the gene matches: 5. CDR3 length equals 15 residues. Germline assignment: CDR1 MNHEY and CDR2 SVGAGI. Blood genomic DNA input for TRB amplification was 250-500 ng. In its sample, this clonotype is medium-sized. Its antigen is unidentified. The source is a human donor with active COVID-19. Input material: blood. The V gene is TRBV6-5, the J gene TRBJ2-1; 12 nucleotides line up with TRBD1. The chain's CDR3 is CASSRDRGQINEQFF. The CDR3 DNA follows: TGTGCCAGCAGTCGGGACAGGGGGCAGATCAATGAGCAGTTCTTC.